Listed here are 29 T cell receptor beta chains from one sample, sequenced in a study of T cell responses to AZD1222 COVID-19 vaccine. Libraries were prepared by immunoSEQ multiplex PCR; TCRdb keeps only in-frame clonotypes and omits some of them. This sample has about 160,000 clones; about 90% occur once, and the top ten carry 4.4%. Sequences were derived from peripheral blood, sampled on day 0 of MenACWY control vaccination. The source is an adult in good health.

This chain links TRBV2 with TRBJ1-2, with D possibly matching TRBD1 (5 bases). The germline CDR1 and CDR2 sequences are SNHLY and FYNNEI. The CDR3 totals 13 residues. Trimming removed 10 bases at V and 1 base at J, with 13 bases between. CDR3 region: CATPWGGNYGYTF. The CDR3 nucleotides are TGTGCCACCCCTTGGGGGGGTAACTATGGCTACACCTTC. The full variable domain, its missing parts supplied by reference TRBV2 and TRBJ1-2, is EPEVTQTPSHQVTQMGQEVILRCVPISNHLYFYWYRQILGQKVEFLVSFYNNEISEKSEIFDDQFSVERPDGSNFTLKIRSTKLEDSAMYFCATPWGGNYGYTFGSGTRLTVV.

This chain uses TRBV6-5 with TRBJ1-3; the D gene is possibly TRBD1 (6 bases). V lost 8 bases, J lost 3 bases, and 11 bases lay in between. This CDR3 contains 13 residues. Per the germline V gene, CDR1 is MNHEY and CDR2 is SVGAGI. The CDR3 spells CASRGALGNTIYF. In nucleotides, the CDR3 is TGTGCCAGCCGGGGGGCGCTTGGAAACACCATATATTTT.

This chain uses TRBV7-3 with TRBJ2-1; TRBD2 is a possible D gene (6 bases). Trimming removed 5 bases at V and 10 bases at J, with 15 bases between. This CDR3 contains 13 residues. The germline CDR1 and CDR2 sequences are SGHTA and FQGTGA. DNA for the CDR3: TGTGCCAGCAGCCGTAACTTAGCGGACGAGCAGTTCTTC. This encodes CASSRNLADEQFF.

The CDR3, as DNA: TGTGCCTGGAGCCCCCCGGGTGCCACTGAAGCTTTCTTT. Translated: CAWSPPGATEAFF. V gene TRBV30 combines with J gene TRBJ1-1; D gene unclear. V was shortened by 3 bases and J by 4 bases, with 12 bases between the two germline ends. The CDR3 loop spans 13 amino acids. Germline V gene sequence: CDR1 GTSNPN, CDR2 SVGIG (reference sequence).

The genes are TRBV28 and TRBJ1-5, with D unclear. CDR3 length: 16 amino acids. Per the germline V gene, CDR1 is MDHEN and CDR2 is SYDVKM. The V and J ends lost 3 bases and 0 bases respectively, with 12 bases between them. CDR3: CASSFLVPVSNQPQHF. In DNA, the CDR3 is TGTGCCAGCAGTTTTTTGGTGCCAGTTAGCAATCAGCCCCAGCATTTT.

This chain uses TRBV10-3 with TRBJ2-1; D perhaps matches TRBD1 (5 bases). The CDR3 length is 15 residues. V lost 6 bases, J lost 0 bases, and 12 bases lay in between. CDR1 is ENHRY, CDR2 SYGVKD, per germline. The CDR3 spells CAIRASRASYNEQFF. CDR3 sequence (DNA): TGTGCCATCAGGGCCAGCAGGGCCTCCTACAATGAGCAGTTCTTC.

The gene calls are TRBV7-9 and TRBJ2-7; weak D call: TRBD1 (6 bases). Germline V gene sequence: CDR1 SEHNR, CDR2 FQNEAQ (reference sequence). CDR3 length: 17 amino acids. V was clipped by 0 bases and J by 3 bases, with 18 bases between them. The CDR3 here is CASSLAPLIGGFYEQYF. Written as DNA, the CDR3 is TGTGCCAGCAGCTTAGCTCCCTTGATAGGGGGTTTCTACGAGCAGTACTTC.

V is TRBV3-1 (or the pseudogene TRBV3-2) and J is TRBJ1-2; D gene uncertain. V lost 5 bases and J 4 bases, leaving 8 bases between the germline ends. Germline V gene lookup returns CDR1 LGHDT and CDR2 YNNKEL (reference sequence). The CDR3 length is 12 residues. The CDR3 spells CASSTPGYGYTF. The DNA of the CDR3 is TGTGCCAGCAGCACCCCGGGCTATGGCTACACCTTC.

The V call is TRBV29-1, the J call TRBJ2-2; the D is unclear. Trimming stripped 1 base from V and 6 bases from J, with 3 bases between. There are 11 residues in the CDR3. Per the germline V gene, CDR1 is SQVTM and CDR2 is ANQGSEA. Here the CDR3 DNA reads TGCAGCGTTGAAGGGCCCGGGGAGCTGTTTTTT. This codes for CSVEGPGELFF.

The chain joins TRBV5-1 to TRBJ1-1; 11 nucleotides line up with TRBD1. The germline V gene encodes CDR1 SGHRS and CDR2 YFSETQ. V lost 4 bases to trimming and J lost 0 bases; unmatched junction nucleotides: 8. CDR3 length equals 17 residues. The CDR3 spells CASSAGQGATLNTEAFF. CDR3 bases: TGCGCCAGCAGCGCCGGACAGGGGGCGACTCTGAACACTGAAGCTTTCTTT.

This clone was seen just once. This rearrangement joins TRBV5-8 to TRBJ1-2; 10 bases are a match to TRBD1. The CDR3 totals 15 residues. V dropped 4 bases and J dropped 9; count of bases not matched to a gene: 12. Germline assignment: CDR1 SGHTS and CDR2 YDEGEE. CDR3: CASSHTGQGPWSYTF. CDR3 bases: TGTGCCAGCAGCCACACGGGACAGGGGCCGTGGAGCTACACCTTC.

A few counts support this clone. The chain recombines TRBV5-1 with TRBJ2-3, with D perhaps matching TRBD1 (5 bases). Germline-derived CDR1 and CDR2 are SGHRS and YFSETQ. The CDR3 loop spans 13 amino acids. Trimming left V 6 bases short and J 3 bases short, with 11 bases between. The chain's CDR3 is CASTPGATDTQYF. CDR3 sequence (DNA): TGCGCCAGCACCCCTGGGGCTACAGATACGCAGTATTTT. The full variable domain, completed using reference TRBV5-1 and TRBJ2-3, is KAGVTQTPRYLIKTRGQQVTLSCSPISGHRSVSWYQQTPGQGLQFLFEYFSETQRNKGNFPGRFSGRQFSNSRSEMNVSTLELGDSALYLCASTPGATDTQYFGPGTRLTVL.

This clone has just a few counts. The chain has TRBV25-1 and TRBJ2-2, with D possibly being TRBD1 (5 bases). The CDR3 length is 16 residues. Deletions cut 0 bases from V and 4 bases from J, with 12 bases between. Germline V gives CDR1 MGHDK, CDR2 SYGVNS. CDR3 sequence: CASSEYKGQITGELFF. For the CDR3, the DNA is TGTGCCAGCAGTGAATATAAGGGGCAGATCACCGGGGAGCTGTTTTTT.

V usage is TRBV4-3 and J usage is TRBJ1-4; TRBD1 agrees at 10 bases. The CDR3 contains 15 residues. The junction had 6 bases not matched to a gene; V was cut back by 3 bases and J by 8 bases. CDR1 and CDR2 (germline): LGHNA, YSLEER. Here the CDR3 DNA reads TGCGCCAGCAGCCAGGCCGCGACAGGGGGCGAAAAACTGTTTTTT. It yields the protein CASSQAATGGEKLFF.

This chain uses TRBV24-1 with TRBJ2-5; D is unresolved. Trimming left V 9 bases short and J 5 bases short, with 15 bases between. The germline V gene encodes CDR1 KGHDR and CDR2 SFDVKD. The CDR3 length is 13 residues. This chain's CDR3 is CATGTAASETQYF. CDR3 nucleotide sequence: TGTGCCACCGGTACAGCCGCCTCGGAGACCCAGTACTTC.

The chain joins TRBV27 to TRBJ2-2; D is unclear. The CDR3 is 12 amino acids. Trimming left V 3 bases short and J 5 bases short, with 4 bases between. Per germline, CDR1 MNHEY and CDR2 SMNVEV (reference sequence). The CDR3 reads CASSFRTGELFF. The CDR3 nucleotides read TGTGCCAGCAGTTTTCGAACCGGGGAGCTGTTTTTT.

The chain is built from TRBV11-2 and TRBJ2-1, with D hard to call. Between the trimmed V and J ends, which lost 1 base and 9 bases, there was a span of 7 bases. Germline values: CDR1 SGHAT, CDR2 FQNNGV. This CDR3 has 12 residues. CDR3 DNA: TGTGCCAGCAGCTTAGCAGGCGGTGAGCAGTTCTTC. Protein sequence: CASSLAGGEQFF.

The J gene is TRBJ1-5, the V gene TRBV30; D may be TRBD1 (6 bases). Germline CDR1 is GTSNPN and CDR2 is SVGIG (reference sequence). This CDR3 spans 15 amino acids. With 0 bases removed from V and 0 bases from J, the gap between germline ends came to 9 bases. CDR3 loop: CAWSVGGYSNQPQHF. In nucleotides, the CDR3 is TGTGCCTGGAGTGTAGGGGGATATAGCAATCAGCCCCAGCATTTT.

The chain has TRBV20-1 and TRBJ2-1; perhaps TRBD2 as D (5 bases). Germline-derived CDR1 and CDR2 are DFQATT and SNEGSKA (reference sequence). With 3 bases removed from V and 8 bases from J, the gap between germline ends came to 8 bases. The CDR3 is made up of 11 amino acids. CDR3 protein: CSASLADEQFF. CDR3 in DNA: TGCAGTGCTAGCCTAGCCGATGAGCAGTTCTTC.

This clone was seen just once. This rearrangement joins TRBV10-2 to TRBJ2-7, with D maybe TRBD2 (5 bases). The CDR3 contains 13 residues. Trimming removed 3 bases at V and 3 bases at J, with 9 bases between. Germline CDR1 reads WSHSY; CDR2 reads SAAADI. CDR3 nucleotide sequence: TGCGCCAGCAGTGAAGGACTGTACTACGAGCAGTACTTC. This translates into CASSEGLYYEQYF.

The chain links TRBV21-1 to TRBJ2-2; the table assigns TRBD1, which was not confirmed against the DNA. TRBV21-1 is described as a pseudogene. CDR3 length: 15 amino acids. The CDR3, as DNA: TGTGCCACCGGAACAGGGTCGCCGAACACCGGGGAGCTGTTTTTT. Translated, it gives CATGTGSPNTGELFF.

This clone was counted a single time. This sequence joins TRBV6-5 and TRBJ2-7; D not certain. The CDR3 totals 13 residues. Germline V gives CDR1 MNHEY, CDR2 SVGAGI. Between the trimmed V and J ends, which lost 6 bases and 3 bases, there was a span of 12 bases. CDR3 sequence (DNA): TGTGCCAGCAGGTCCCTGACCGGCTACGAGCAGTACTTC. Protein sequence: CASRSLTGYEQYF.

This rearrangement joins TRBV4-2 to TRBJ2-2; perhaps TRBD1 as D (6 bases). The CDR3 contains 15 residues. Germline V gene data show CDR1 as LGHNA and CDR2 as YNFKEQ. Trimming stripped 0 bases from V and 9 bases from J, with 14 bases between. The CDR3 reads CASSQDQGGTRELFF. Here the CDR3 DNA reads TGTGCCAGCAGCCAAGATCAAGGGGGTACCAGGGAGCTGTTTTTT.

In its sample, this clone was seen once. This sequence joins TRBV6-2 or TRBV6-3 and TRBJ1-5, with TRBD1 identical over 7 bases. The V gene's germline CDR1 is MNHEY and CDR2 SVGEGT. The CDR3 extends over 17 amino acids. Unmatched junction bases numbered 11, after V lost 4 bases and J lost 2 bases. The CDR3: CASSSIDRAAGNQPQHF. The CDR3, as DNA: TGTGCCAGCAGTTCGATAGACAGGGCGGCCGGCAATCAGCCCCAGCATTTT.

This chain joins TRBV28 and TRBJ2-3; 10 bases are a match to TRBD2. Germline V gene sequence: CDR1 MDHEN, CDR2 SYDVKM. V was pared by 2 bases and J by 6 bases, with 2 bases of the junction left unmatched. This CDR3 has 14 amino acids. The CDR3 region is CASSLLAGADTQYF. The CDR3 DNA is TGTGCCAGCAGTTTACTAGCGGGAGCTGATACGCAGTATTTT. Together with reference TRBV28 and TRBJ2-3, the CDR3 gives the full variable domain: DVKVTQSSRYLVKRTGEKVFLECVQDMDHENMFWYRQDPGLGLRLIYFSYDVKMKEKGDIPEGYSVSREKKERFSLILESASTNQTSMYLCASSLLAGADTQYFGPGTRLTVL.

The rearrangement joins TRBV5-4 to TRBJ2-3; D perhaps matches TRBD2 (5 bases). The CDR3 loop spans 15 amino acids. Germline loops: CDR1 SGHNT, CDR2 YYREEE (reference sequence). Trimming took off 2 bases at V and 2 bases at J, with 12 bases between the two ends. The CDR3: CASSFDKRSTDTQYF. The CDR3 nucleotides are TGTGCCAGCAGCTTCGATAAGCGGTCCACAGATACGCAGTATTTT.

The rearrangement uses TRBV5-6 and TRBJ2-1; the D call may be TRBD1 or TRBD2 (7 bases each). CDR1 SGHDT and CDR2 YYEEEE come from the germline V gene. Trimming left V 2 bases short and J 6 bases short, with 15 bases between. The CDR3 totals 15 residues. The CDR3 protein is CASSLPRGGSNEQFF. CDR3 DNA: TGTGCCAGCAGCTTACCCAGGGGGGGGTCCAATGAGCAGTTCTTC.

The V gene is TRBV11-2, the J gene TRBJ1-2; possibly TRBD1 for D (5 bases). CDR3 length: 15 residues. Germline V gene sequence: CDR1 SGHAT, CDR2 FQNNGV. The V end was cut by 4 bases, the J end by 0 bases, with 12 bases between. The chain's CDR3 is CASSSSGTTNYGYTF. DNA of the CDR3: TGTGCCAGCAGCTCGTCGGGGACTACTAACTATGGCTACACCTTC.

J is TRBJ2-1 and V is TRBV4-3, with 9 bases lining up with TRBD2. Germline V gene data show CDR1 as LGHNA and CDR2 as YSLEER. The CDR3 consists of 15 residues. Trimming took 1 base from V and 8 from J; bases not matched to a gene: 6. Written as DNA, the CDR3 is TGCGCCAGCAGCCAAGGGACTAGCGCCGGCTATGAGCAGTTCTTC. Residues: CASSQGTSAGYEQFF.